The 30 T cell receptor beta chains reported below all come from one sample, sequenced in a study of beta chain features in type 1 diabetes. Study findings and constraints: Shorter TCRB CDR3s, moderately but significantly so, marked every one of the four CD4+ subsets in Type 1 diabetes patients.

Expressed TCRB transcripts were sequenced because the entire RNA isolate underwent reverse transcription. The assay was immunoSEQ multiplex PCR, and TCRdb's table has in-frame clones only and misses some. Among about 650,000 clones, around 12% were seen once, and the ten largest hold more than 0.09%. These receptors lack a known antigen. The specimen sequenced was naive CD4+ T cells from blood. These receptors were collected from a young man with type 1 diabetes.

This sequence joins TRBV7-6 and TRBJ1-2; D possibly corresponds to TRBD1 (6 bases). V lost 1 base and J 8 bases, leaving 8 bases between the germline ends. CDR3 length: 12 residues. Germline V CDR1 and CDR2: SGHVS, FNYEAQ. CDR3 sequence (DNA): TGTGCCAGCAGCTTAGACAGGGAGGGCTACACCTTC. It yields the protein CASSLDREGYTF.

CDR3 sequence (DNA): TGCGCCAGCAGCTCAGGGGACTTTAATGAAAAACTGTTTTTT. Protein product: CASSSGDFNEKLFF. The gene calls are TRBV5-1 and TRBJ1-4; TRBD1 might be the D (6 bases). Trimming took off 3 bases at V and 4 bases at J, with 10 bases between the two ends. Germline loops: CDR1 SGHRS, CDR2 YFSETQ. The CDR3 runs 14 residues.

This clone has only a few counts. The same CDR3 also results from other DNA sequences found in this sample. J is TRBJ2-2 and V is TRBV18; D not resolved. Germline CDR1 is KGHSH and CDR2 is LQKENI. Trimming stripped 0 bases from V and 1 base from J, with 6 bases between. The CDR3 consists of 15 residues. Here the CDR3 reads CASSPPGLNTGELFF. The CDR3 DNA reads TGTGCCAGCTCACCACCGGGATTGAACACCGGGGAGCTGTTTTTT.

This chain joins TRBV2 and TRBJ1-2; no reliable D call. The germline V gene encodes CDR1 SNHLY and CDR2 FYNNEI. The length of the CDR3 is 12 residues. Trimming removed 5 bases from V and 8 bases from J, with 12 bases in between. CDR3 bases: TGTGCCAGCAGTTCATCCAGCGACGGCTACACCTTC. Protein: CASSSSSDGYTF.

The V gene is TRBV7-9, the J gene TRBJ2-7, with D possibly being TRBD1 (6 bases). With 5 bases removed from V and 5 bases from J, the gap between germline ends came to 16 bases. This CDR3 region has 14 residues. Germline V lookup: CDR1 SEHNR, CDR2 FQNEAQ (reference sequence). The CDR3, as DNA: TGTGCCAGCAGCCGAGTCCAGGGGAAACACGAGCAGTACTTC. Its protein is CASSRVQGKHEQYF.

The chain uses TRBV30 and TRBJ1-6; TRBD1 agrees at 8 bases. This CDR3 contains 15 residues. The V gene end was trimmed by 5 bases and the J gene end by 10 bases; junction bases not matched to a gene: 13. Looked up from germline, CDR1 is GTSNPN and CDR2 is SVGIG (reference sequence). CDR3 residues: CAWEGRQGLRSPLHF. The CDR3 DNA reads as TGTGCCTGGGAGGGCCGACAGGGGTTGCGATCACCCCTCCACTTT.

This clone was detected a few times. The chain joins TRBV4-3 to TRBJ1-2, with no clear D. Between the trimmed V and J ends, which lost 5 bases and 5 bases, there was a span of 12 bases. The CDR3 spans 13 residues. From germline, CDR1 is LGHNA and CDR2 YSLEER. The CDR3 region is CASSSQAGYGYTF. The CDR3 DNA reads TGCGCCAGCAGCTCCCAGGCGGGGTATGGCTACACCTTC.

In this sample, this clone turned up a few times. The J gene is TRBJ1-2, the V gene TRBV2; D is ambiguous. Germline-derived CDR1 and CDR2 are SNHLY and FYNNEI. The CDR3 runs to 12 residues. The germline V and J ends were trimmed by 4 bases and 14 bases, with 17 bases remaining between them. CDR3 nucleotide sequence: TGTGCCAGCAGTGTGAGGGAGGGATTGAGGACCTTC. Amino acids: CASSVREGLRTF.

V gene TRBV7-2 combines with J gene TRBJ2-1; a possible D gene is TRBD1 (5 bases). Germline V gene lookup returns CDR1 SGHTA and CDR2 FQGNSA. The CDR3 spans 16 residues. Trimming took 2 bases from V and 0 from J, leaving 11 bases between them. For the CDR3, the DNA is TGTGCCAGCAGCTTATTACGACAGAGCTCCTACAATGAGCAGTTCTTC. This encodes CASSLLRQSSYNEQFF.

The V gene is TRBV6-1, the J gene TRBJ2-4; 8 bases are a match to TRBD1. This CDR3 has 14 amino acids. The trim removed 8 bases at V and 3 bases at J, leaving 6 bases unmatched. CDR1 is MNHNS and CDR2 is SASEGT in the germline V gene. As DNA, the CDR3 is TGTGCCAGCTGCCCGGGACAGGACAAAAACATTCAGTACTTC. This codes for CASCPGQDKNIQYF.

This clone occurred a few times. The chain is built from TRBV10-3 and TRBJ1-5, with D possibly being TRBD1 (5 bases). This CDR3 has 16 residues. Germline loops: CDR1 ENHRY, CDR2 SYGVKD. With 5 bases removed from V and 3 bases from J, the gap between germline ends came to 17 bases. CDR3 protein: CAISPNRRDYNQPQHF. The CDR3 region has the DNA TGTGCCATCAGTCCAAACCGGAGGGACTACAATCAGCCCCAGCATTTT.

The J gene is TRBJ2-1, the V gene TRBV4-3; D tentatively fits TRBD1 or TRBD2 (6 bases each). Germline lookup yields CDR1 LGHNA and CDR2 YSLEER. The CDR3 loop spans 15 amino acids. V was clipped by 3 bases and J by 4 bases, with 13 bases between them. The CDR3 DNA follows: TGCGCCAGCAGCCATCGACAGGAGGGGTACAATGAGCAGTTCTTC. It specifies CASSHRQEGYNEQFF.

A few counts support this clone. The chain couples TRBV18 to TRBJ1-2; perhaps TRBD1 as D (6 bases). The CDR3 runs 16 residues. Germline assignment: CDR1 KGHSH and CDR2 LQKENI. Trimming took 3 bases from V and 2 from J, leaving 16 bases between them. The CDR3 loop is CASSPLSDSQNYGYTF. The CDR3, as DNA: TGTGCCAGCTCACCTTTGTCGGACAGCCAGAACTATGGCTACACCTTC.

With regard to this clone: A junction end diverges from the germline sequence, so it may reflect a read error. This chain's CDR3 is CASSLDSWDRGGARAF. In DNA form, the CDR3 reads TGTGCCAGCAGCTTAGACAGCTGGGACAGGGGTGGCGCAAGGGCCTTC. V is TRBV7-8 and J is TRBJ1-2, with 10 nucleotides matching TRBD1. Per germline, CDR1 SGHVS and CDR2 FQNEAQ. This CDR3 spans 16 amino acids.

On this clone: Other DNA sequences in the sample encode the same CDR3. The chain carries TRBV9 and TRBJ1-6; no firm D call. This CDR3 spans 14 amino acids. Germline CDR1 reads SGDLS; CDR2 reads YYNGEE. V lost 0 bases and J 7 bases, leaving 8 bases between the germline ends. The CDR3: CASSVEGLNSPLHF. The DNA of the CDR3 is TGTGCCAGCAGCGTAGAAGGTCTAAATTCACCCCTCCACTTT.

This chain uses TRBV7-2 with TRBJ2-5; D perhaps matches TRBD2 (6 bases). The CDR3 extends over 14 amino acids. Germline lookup yields CDR1 SGHTA and CDR2 FQGNSA. Trimming left V 6 bases short and J 4 bases short, with 15 bases between. CDR3 residues: CASRPAGSIETQYF. The CDR3 DNA reads as TGTGCCAGCAGGCCCGCGGGGAGCATAGAGACCCAGTACTTC.

This clone came up a few times. The gene calls are TRBV18 and TRBJ1-2; D is undetermined. The CDR3 totals 15 residues. Trimming cost V 4 bases and J 4 bases, with 16 bases left between them. CDR1 is KGHSH, CDR2 LQKENI, per germline. The CDR3 loop reads CASSRGREAGYGYTF. The CDR3 nucleotides are TGTGCCAGCTCACGGGGTAGGGAGGCCGGCTATGGCTACACCTTC.

This clone turned up a few times. The chain uses TRBV2 and TRBJ2-1; either TRBD1 or TRBD2 may fit D (5 bases each). The germline V gene has CDR1 SNHLY and CDR2 FYNNEI. CDR3 length equals 13 residues. Trimming left V 6 bases short and J 6 bases short, with 12 bases between. CDR3 nucleotides: TGTGCCAGCAGAGGGACCTGGGGCAATGAGCAGTTCTTC. Protein product: CASRGTWGNEQFF.

The chain uses TRBV2 and TRBJ1-3, with 7 nucleotides matching TRBD1. Per the germline V gene, CDR1 is SNHLY and CDR2 is FYNNEI. Trimming at V came to 5 bases and at J to 6 bases, leaving 7 bases not matched to a gene. CDR3 length: 14 amino acids. The CDR3 reads CASSPTGLQNTIYF. The DNA of the CDR3 is TGTGCCAGCAGTCCGACAGGGTTGCAAAACACCATATATTTT.

This clone turned up a few times. The chain employs TRBV9 and TRBJ2-5; TRBD1 matches at 9 bases. Trimming cost V 4 bases and J 2 bases; bases outside gene matches: 6. CDR1 is SGDLS, CDR2 YYNGEE, per germline. The CDR3 is made up of 15 amino acids. CDR3 nucleotide sequence: TGTGCCAGCAGCCGGACAGGGGCCAGACAAGAGACCCAGTACTTC. Translating gives CASSRTGARQETQYF.

Turning to this clone: Other DNA sequences in the sample encode the same CDR3. The chain is built from TRBV5-1 and TRBJ2-5; D not certain. The CDR3 has 11 amino acids. V lost 4 bases to trimming and J lost 2 bases, with 3 bases between them. Germline V CDR1 and CDR2: SGHRS, YFSETQ. This chain's CDR3 is CASSIQETQYF. In nucleotides, the CDR3 is TGCGCCAGCAGCATACAAGAGACCCAGTACTTC.

The table lists this clone with a few counts. The rearrangement uses TRBV29-1 and TRBJ1-2; D call uncertain. The CDR3 length is 13 residues. Germline V gives CDR1 SQVTM, CDR2 ANQGSEA. The ends were cut back, 7 bases at V and 0 bases at J, with 12 bases in the middle. The CDR3: CSAEAGSNYGYTF. CDR3 in DNA: TGCAGCGCCGAAGCCGGCTCTAACTATGGCTACACCTTC.

The gene calls are TRBV9 and TRBJ2-3, with 14 positions matching TRBD2. Looked up from germline, CDR1 is SGDLS and CDR2 is YYNGEE. The V and J ends lost 4 bases and 6 bases, in that order; junction bases with no gene match: 4. This CDR3 has 15 residues. CDR3 residues: CASSPRLAGGDTQYF. The CDR3 DNA reads TGTGCCAGCAGCCCTCGACTAGCGGGGGGGGATACGCAGTATTTT.

The chain's CDR3 is CASSARGDSGNTIYF. In DNA form, the CDR3 reads TGCGCCAGCAGTGCTCGCGGGGACTCTGGAAACACCATATATTTT. The genes are TRBV5-1 and TRBJ1-3; no firm D call. This CDR3 is built from 15 residues. The V gene's germline CDR1 is SGHRS and CDR2 YFSETQ. V lost 5 bases and J lost 0, with 12 bases in between.

This clone appeared a few times. The rearrangement joins TRBV11-2 to TRBJ2-5, with no clear D. Germline loops: CDR1 SGHAT, CDR2 FQNNGV. The CDR3 length is 14 residues. The V end lost 1 base, the J end lost 4 bases, and 10 bases lay between the germline ends. The CDR3 here is CASSLGRNGETQYF. CDR3 nucleotides: TGTGCCAGCAGCTTAGGGAGAAATGGAGAGACCCAGTACTTC.

A few counts support this clone. V usage is TRBV30 and J usage is TRBJ1-5; 7 bases are shared with TRBD1. The CDR3 sequence is 13 residues long. Germline values: CDR1 GTSNPN, CDR2 SVGIG (reference sequence). J gave up 7 bases and V 4 bases, and 7 bases lay outside the gene matches. CDR3 bases: TGTGCCTGGACACCACAGGGGAACCAGCCCCAGCATTTT. This translates into CAWTPQGNQPQHF.

This clone came up a few times. The chain joins TRBV6-4 to TRBJ1-1; tentatively, D is TRBD1 (6 bases). The CDR3 covers 14 residues. The V and J ends lost 5 bases and 5 bases respectively, with 15 bases between them. Germline V gene sequence: CDR1 MRHNA, CDR2 SNTAGT. CDR3 in DNA: TGTGCCAGCAGTCCACCGACAGGTTGGACTGAAGCTTTCTTT. This codes for CASSPPTGWTEAFF.

In this sample, this clone turned up a few times. V usage is TRBV19 and J usage is TRBJ2-1; TRBD1 matches at 8 bases. Trimming at V came to 7 bases and at J to 6 bases, leaving 8 bases not matched to a gene. This CDR3 contains 14 residues. CDR1 is LNHDA, CDR2 SQIVND, per germline (reference sequence). The CDR3 sequence: CASTLTGTGNEQFF. CDR3 in DNA: TGTGCCAGTACCCTAACCGGGACAGGCAATGAGCAGTTCTTC.

This clone has just a few counts. The chain carries TRBV2 and TRBJ2-1, with 7 bases fitting TRBD1. The CDR3 covers 13 residues. V was clipped by 7 bases and J by 7 bases; unmatched bases: 7. Germline V gives CDR1 SNHLY, CDR2 FYNNEI. The chain's CDR3 is CASIGQAENEQFF. CDR3 DNA sequence: TGTGCCAGCATCGGACAGGCCGAAAATGAGCAGTTCTTC.

The V call is TRBV19, the J call TRBJ2-6; D gene unclear. With 5 bases removed from V and 1 base from J, the gap between germline ends came to 12 bases. The germline gives CDR1 LNHDA, CDR2 SQIVND (reference sequence). CDR3 length: 16 residues. The CDR3 region is CASSPAPNSGANVLTF. Written as DNA, the CDR3 is TGTGCCAGTAGTCCGGCGCCGAATTCTGGGGCCAACGTCCTGACTTTC.